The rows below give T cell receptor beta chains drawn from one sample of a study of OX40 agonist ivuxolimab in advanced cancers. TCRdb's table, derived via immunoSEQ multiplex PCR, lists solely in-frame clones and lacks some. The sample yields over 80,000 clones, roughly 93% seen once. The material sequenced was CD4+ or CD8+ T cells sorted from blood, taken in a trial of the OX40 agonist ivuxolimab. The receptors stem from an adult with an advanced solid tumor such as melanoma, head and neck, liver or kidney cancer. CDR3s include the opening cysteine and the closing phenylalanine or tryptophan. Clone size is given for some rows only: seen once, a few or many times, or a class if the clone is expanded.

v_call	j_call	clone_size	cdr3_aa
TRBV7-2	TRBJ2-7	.	CASSPGLAGGYEQYF
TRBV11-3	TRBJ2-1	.	CASSLGNRGHNEQFF
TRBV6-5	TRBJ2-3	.	CASSYSRGRTDTQYF
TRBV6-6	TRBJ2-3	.	CASSYPLEDTQYF
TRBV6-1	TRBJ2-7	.	CASSDRDRGLYEQYF
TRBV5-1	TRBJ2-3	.	CASSFSGSWDTQYF
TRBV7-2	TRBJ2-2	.	CASSLDSGAAVTGELFF
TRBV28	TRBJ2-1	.	CASSLGSHRALEQFF
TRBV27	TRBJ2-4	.	CASSLMGGPVAAKNIQYF
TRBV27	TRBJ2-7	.	CASSLRNKNYEQYF
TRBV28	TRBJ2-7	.	CASSSSRMGLAGYEQYF
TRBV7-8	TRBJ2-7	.	CASSSSGDSSYEQYF
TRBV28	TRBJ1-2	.	CASSLSERVHGYTF
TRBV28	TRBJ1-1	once	CASSSIIRWTTEAFF
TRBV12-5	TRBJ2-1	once	CASGLAGGFNEQFF
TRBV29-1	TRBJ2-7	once	CSVTSYEQYF
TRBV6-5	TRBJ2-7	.	CASSRFRRSGEQYF
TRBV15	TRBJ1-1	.	CATSRRGQGAAEAFF
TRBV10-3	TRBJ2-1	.	CAIRGGTYNEQFF
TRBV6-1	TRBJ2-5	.	CASQGLAGETQYF
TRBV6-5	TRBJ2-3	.	CASIAAGSGTDTQYF
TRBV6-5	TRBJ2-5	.	CASSYGGPGETQYF
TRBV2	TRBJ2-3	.	CASSGLAVLDTQYF
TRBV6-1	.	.	CASALSGRGGEQYF
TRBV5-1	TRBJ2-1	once	CASSLMGDHGEQFF
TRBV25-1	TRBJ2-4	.	CASSGRTGAKNIQYF